Sequencing of this T cell receptor (beta chain) was carried out in a study of T cell repertoires in cytomegalovirus infection. The overall study: In public TCR beta signatures, there were indications of both CMV infection and matching HLA type.

Details on this clonotype: Antigen specificity is unknown.

TCRdb redid the calling of the reads with MiXCR, one entry per CDR3 protein. The profile covers a few hundred thousand distinct CDR3 sequences, with more than 20% appearing a single time and about 14% taken by the ten largest. Study outcomes and limitations: HLA-C-restricted CMV-specific TCR beta clonotypes were dominant in the ex vivo response.

The CDR3 is made up of 15 amino acids. Germline V CDR1 and CDR2: SGHTA, FQGTGA. With V trimmed by 3 bases and J by 4 bases, 1 base remained unmatched. V usage is TRBV7-3 and J usage is TRBJ2-3; TRBD2 aligns across 13 bases. The TCR sequence derives from a human donor in good health (CMV status not recorded). Some clones in this sample may be carry-over from other donors' samples. Sequenced here: cultured PBMCs, sampled from culture after CMV antigen stimulation. In DNA form, the CDR3 reads TGTGCCAGCAGCTTTACTAGCGGGGGGGCAGATACGCAGTATTTT. Protein: CASSFTSGGADTQYF.